The clone carrying this TCR beta chain was recorded at least ten times. The antigen is undetermined. The CDR3 contains 17 residues. The germline CDR1 and CDR2 sequences are SGHTA and FQGNSA. V shed 4 bases and J shed 2 bases, with 17 bases lying between them. TCRdb passed the reads through MiXCR, listing each CDR3 protein once. The table lists approximately 70,000 distinct CDR3 sequences, around 21% of them singletons. This sample was included in a study of T cell repertoires in cytomegalovirus infection. Study as a whole: Indications of both CMV infection and matching HLA type were provided by public TCR beta signatures. Study-level results: Cumulative frequency of public TCR beta families picked out carriers of CMV plus the relevant HLA. What dominated the ex vivo response were HLA-C-restricted CMV-specific TCR beta clonotypes.

Specimen: PBMCs, sequenced either directly or after in vitro stimulation (not recorded which). The rearrangement uses TRBV7-2 and TRBJ2-2; the D gene is possibly TRBD1 (6 bases). The receptor was isolated from a human donor in good health (CMV status not recorded). Some clones in this sample may be carry-over from other donors' samples. For the CDR3, the DNA is TGTGCCAGCAGCTCTCAAGGGGGTTGGATAAACACCGGGGAGCTGTTTTTT. The encoded protein is CASSSQGGWINTGELFF.